The sequence of this T cell receptor beta chain was determined in a study of blood T cell repertoires in COVID-19. In the study overall: The study drew acute and convalescent COVID-19 samples from the United States, Italy and Spain. T cells, B-cell-depleted T cells, or PBMCs provided the cDNA or gDNA that served as material.

Authors' analysis steps: For nucleated cells, counts were estimated from reference gene primer amplification. Some clones are missing from TCRdb's copy, which holds only in-frame ones; the method was immunoSEQ multiplex PCR. The V and J calls and clone size are taken from that table; D and trimming were inferred from the DNA. The sample lists about 300,000 clones, around nine tenths occurring once. Per the germline V gene, CDR1 is GTSNPN and CDR2 is SVGIG (reference sequence). V was shortened by 5 bases and J by 2 bases, with 9 bases between the two germline ends. The CDR3 length is 12 residues. This clone was observed a few times. The same CDR3 can be traced to other DNA sequences in this sample.

This TCR was sampled from a man in his 70s with acute or convalescent COVID-19. Sequencing input: peripheral blood. The chain links TRBV30 to TRBJ1-1, with D maybe TRBD1 (5 bases). The DNA for the CDR3 is TGTGCCTGGGGACACCTAAACACTGAAGCTTTCTTT. The encoded protein is CAWGHLNTEAFF.